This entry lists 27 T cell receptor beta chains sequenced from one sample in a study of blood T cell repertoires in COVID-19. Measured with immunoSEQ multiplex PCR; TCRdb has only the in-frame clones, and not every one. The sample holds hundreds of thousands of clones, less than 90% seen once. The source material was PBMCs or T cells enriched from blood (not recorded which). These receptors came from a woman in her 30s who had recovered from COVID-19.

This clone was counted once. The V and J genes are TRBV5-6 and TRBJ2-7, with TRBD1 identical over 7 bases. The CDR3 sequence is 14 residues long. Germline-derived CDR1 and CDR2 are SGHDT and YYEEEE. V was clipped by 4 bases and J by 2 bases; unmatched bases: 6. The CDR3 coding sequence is TGTGCCAGCAGCAAGGACAGGAACCCCTACGAGCAGTACTTC. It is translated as CASSKDRNPYEQYF.

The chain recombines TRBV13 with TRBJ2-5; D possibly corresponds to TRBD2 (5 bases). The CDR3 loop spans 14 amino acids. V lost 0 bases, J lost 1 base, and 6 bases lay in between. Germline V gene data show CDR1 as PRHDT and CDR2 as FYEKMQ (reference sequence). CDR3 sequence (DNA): TGTGCCAGCAGCTTAGGAGGAGGCCAAGAGACCCAGTACTTC. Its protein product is CASSLGGGQETQYF.

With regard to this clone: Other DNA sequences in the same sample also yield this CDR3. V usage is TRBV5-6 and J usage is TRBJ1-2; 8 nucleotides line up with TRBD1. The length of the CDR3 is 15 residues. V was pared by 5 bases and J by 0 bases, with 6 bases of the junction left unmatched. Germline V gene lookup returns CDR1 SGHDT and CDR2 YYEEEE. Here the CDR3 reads CASSRTGRANYGYTF. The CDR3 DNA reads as TGTGCCAGCAGTAGGACAGGGCGAGCTAACTATGGCTACACCTTC. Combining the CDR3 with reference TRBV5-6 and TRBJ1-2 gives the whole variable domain DAGVTQSPTHLIKTRGQQVTLRCSPKSGHDTVSWYQQALGQGPQFIFQYYEEEERQRGNFPDRFSGHQFPNYSSELNVNALLLGDSALYLCASSRTGRANYGYTFGSGTRLTVV.

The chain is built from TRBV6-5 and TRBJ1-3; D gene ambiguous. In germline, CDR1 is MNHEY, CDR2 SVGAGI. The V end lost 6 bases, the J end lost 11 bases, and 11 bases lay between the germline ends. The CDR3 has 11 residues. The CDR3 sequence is CASSRLVPIYF. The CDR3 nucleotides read TGTGCCAGCAGCCGGTTAGTTCCCATATATTTT.

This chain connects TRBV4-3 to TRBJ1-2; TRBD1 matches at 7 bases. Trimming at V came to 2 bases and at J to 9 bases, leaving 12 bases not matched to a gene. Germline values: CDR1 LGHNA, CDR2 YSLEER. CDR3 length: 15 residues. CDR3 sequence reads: CASSQLGTDRARYTF. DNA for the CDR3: TGCGCCAGCAGCCAACTAGGGACAGATCGGGCGCGCTACACCTTC.

DNA for the CDR3: TGTGCCACCAGTGACGGACAGGGTGGGACCTCGGCTAATGAAAAACTGTTTTTT. Its translation: CATSDGQGGTSANEKLFF. This sequence joins TRBV24-1 and TRBJ1-4; 8 nucleotides agree with TRBD1. Germline V CDR1 and CDR2: KGHDR, SFDVKD. With 4 bases clipped from V and 3 bases from J, the junction kept 12 bases outside the gene matches. The CDR3 totals 18 residues.

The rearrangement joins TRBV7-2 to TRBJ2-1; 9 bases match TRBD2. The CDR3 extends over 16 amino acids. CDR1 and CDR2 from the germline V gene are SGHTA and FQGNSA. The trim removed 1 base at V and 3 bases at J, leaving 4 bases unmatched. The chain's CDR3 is CASSLGGSGGYNEQFF. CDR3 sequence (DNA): TGTGCCAGCAGCTTAGGGGGTAGCGGGGGCTACAATGAGCAGTTCTTC.

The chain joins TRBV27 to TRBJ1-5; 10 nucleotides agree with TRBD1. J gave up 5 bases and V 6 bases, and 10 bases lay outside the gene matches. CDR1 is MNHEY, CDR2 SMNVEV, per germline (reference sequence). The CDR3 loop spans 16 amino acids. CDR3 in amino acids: CASSLRSGTGDQPQHF. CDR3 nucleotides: TGTGCCAGCAGCTTACGATCCGGGACAGGGGATCAGCCCCAGCATTTT.

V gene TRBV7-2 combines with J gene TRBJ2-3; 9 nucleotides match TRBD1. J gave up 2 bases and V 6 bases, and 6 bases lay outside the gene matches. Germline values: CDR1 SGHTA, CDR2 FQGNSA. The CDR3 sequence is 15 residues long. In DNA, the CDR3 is TGTGCCAGCAGGGATACAGGGGGCGACACAGATACGCAGTATTTT. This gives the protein CASRDTGGDTDTQYF. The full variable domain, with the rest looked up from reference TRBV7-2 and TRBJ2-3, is GAGVSQSPSNKVTEKGKDVELRCDPISGHTALYWYRQSLGQGLEFLIYFQGNSAPDKSGLPSDRFSAERTGGSVSTLTIQRTQQEDSAVYLCASRDTGGDTDTQYFGPGTRLTVL.

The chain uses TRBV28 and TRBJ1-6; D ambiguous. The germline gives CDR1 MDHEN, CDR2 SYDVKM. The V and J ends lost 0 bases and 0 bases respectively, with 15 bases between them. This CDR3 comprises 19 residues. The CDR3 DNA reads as TGTGCCAGCAGTTTATGGGAAGGGTTGGGGAGCTCCTATAATTCACCCCTCCACTTT. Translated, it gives CASSLWEGLGSSYNSPLHF. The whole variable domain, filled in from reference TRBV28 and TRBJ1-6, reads DVKVTQSSRYLVKRTGEKVFLECVQDMDHENMFWYRQDPGLGLRLIYFSYDVKMKEKGDIPEGYSVSREKKERFSLILESASTNQTSMYLCASSLWEGLGSSYNSPLHFGNGTRLTVT.

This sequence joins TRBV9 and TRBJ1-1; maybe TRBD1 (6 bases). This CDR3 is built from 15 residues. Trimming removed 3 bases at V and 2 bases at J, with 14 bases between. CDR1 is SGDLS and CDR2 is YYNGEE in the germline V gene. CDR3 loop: CASSAEGQPNTEAFF. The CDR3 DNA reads TGTGCCAGCAGCGCAGAGGGACAACCCAACACTGAAGCTTTCTTT.

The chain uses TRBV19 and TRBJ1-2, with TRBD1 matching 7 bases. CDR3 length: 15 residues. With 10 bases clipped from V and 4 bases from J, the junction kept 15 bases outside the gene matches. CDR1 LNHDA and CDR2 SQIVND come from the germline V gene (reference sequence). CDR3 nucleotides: TGTGCCACCCCCCATCCCGGGACAGACTTCTATGGCTACACCTTC. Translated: CATPHPGTDFYGYTF.

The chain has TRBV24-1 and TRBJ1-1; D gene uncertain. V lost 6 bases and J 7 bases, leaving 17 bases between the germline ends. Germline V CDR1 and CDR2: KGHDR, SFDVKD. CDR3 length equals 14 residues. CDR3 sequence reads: CATSSSAGGFEAFF. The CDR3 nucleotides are TGTGCCACCAGTTCCTCGGCAGGCGGGTTTGAAGCTTTCTTT.

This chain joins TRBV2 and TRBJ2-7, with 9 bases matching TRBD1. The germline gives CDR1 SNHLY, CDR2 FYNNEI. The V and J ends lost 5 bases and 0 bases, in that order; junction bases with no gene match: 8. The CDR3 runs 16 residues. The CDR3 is CASSKPRDRASYEQYF. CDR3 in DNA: TGTGCCAGCAGTAAACCTCGGGACAGGGCCTCCTACGAGCAGTACTTC.

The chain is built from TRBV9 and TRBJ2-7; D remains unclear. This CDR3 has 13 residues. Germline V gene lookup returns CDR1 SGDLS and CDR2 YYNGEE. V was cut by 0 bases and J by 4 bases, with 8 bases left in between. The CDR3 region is CASSVAPQYEQYF. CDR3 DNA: TGTGCCAGCAGCGTAGCTCCGCAGTACGAGCAGTACTTC. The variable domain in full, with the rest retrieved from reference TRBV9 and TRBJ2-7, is DSGVTQTPKHLITATGQRVTLRCSPRSGDLSVYWYQQSLDQGLQFLIQYYNGEERAKGNILERFSAQQFPDLHSELNLSSLELGDSALYFCASSVAPQYEQYFGPGTRLTVT.

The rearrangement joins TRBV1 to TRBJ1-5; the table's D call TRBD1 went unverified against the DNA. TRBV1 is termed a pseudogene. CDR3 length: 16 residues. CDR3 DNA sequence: TGCACCAGCAGCCAGAATTCGGACAGGCACAATCAGCCCCAGCATTTT. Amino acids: CTSSQNSDRHNQPQHF.

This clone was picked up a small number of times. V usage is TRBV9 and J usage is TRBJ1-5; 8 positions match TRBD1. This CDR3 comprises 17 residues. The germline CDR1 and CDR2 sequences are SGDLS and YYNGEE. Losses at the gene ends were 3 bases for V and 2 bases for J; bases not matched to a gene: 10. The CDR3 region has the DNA TGTGCCAGCAGCGCGGGAACCGGGACAGGCGGCAATCAGCCCCAGCATTTT. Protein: CASSAGTGTGGNQPQHF.

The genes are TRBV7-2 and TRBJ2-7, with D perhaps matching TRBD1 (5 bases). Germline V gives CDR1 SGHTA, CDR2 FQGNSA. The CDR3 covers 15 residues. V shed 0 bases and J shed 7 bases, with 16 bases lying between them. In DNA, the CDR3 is TGTGCCAGCAGCTTAGCGGGGCAGAACCGCTGGGAGCAGTACTTC. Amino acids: CASSLAGQNRWEQYF.

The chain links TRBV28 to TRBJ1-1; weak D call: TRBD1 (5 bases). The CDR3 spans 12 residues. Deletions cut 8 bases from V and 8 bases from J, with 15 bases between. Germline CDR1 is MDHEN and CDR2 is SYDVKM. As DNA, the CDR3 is TGTGCCAGCGGGCGGGGGTTCAGGGAAGCTTTCTTT. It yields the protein CASGRGFREAFF.

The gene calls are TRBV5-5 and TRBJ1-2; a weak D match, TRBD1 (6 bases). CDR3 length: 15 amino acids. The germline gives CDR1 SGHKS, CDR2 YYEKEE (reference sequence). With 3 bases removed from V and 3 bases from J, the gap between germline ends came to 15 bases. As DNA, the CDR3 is TGTGCCAGCAGCTCCGAAGCAGGACAGTACTATGGCTACACCTTC. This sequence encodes CASSSEAGQYYGYTF.

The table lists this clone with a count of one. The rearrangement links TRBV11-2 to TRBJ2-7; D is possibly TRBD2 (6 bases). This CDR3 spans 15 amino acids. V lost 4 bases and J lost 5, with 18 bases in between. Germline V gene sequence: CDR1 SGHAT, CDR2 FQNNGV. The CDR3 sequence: CASSSPGLAFHEQYF. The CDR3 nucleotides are TGTGCCAGCAGCTCCCCGGGACTCGCGTTTCACGAGCAGTACTTC.

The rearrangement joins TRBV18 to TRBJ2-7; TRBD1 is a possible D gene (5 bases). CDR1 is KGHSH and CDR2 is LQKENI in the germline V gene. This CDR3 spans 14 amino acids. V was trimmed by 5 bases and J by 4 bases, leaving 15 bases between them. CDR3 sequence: CASSAGQRKYEQYF. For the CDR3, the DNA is TGTGCCAGCTCAGCCGGACAAAGAAAATACGAGCAGTACTTC. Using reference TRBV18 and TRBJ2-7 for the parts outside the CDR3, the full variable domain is NAGVMQNPRHLVRRRGQEARLRCSPMKGHSHVYWYRQLPEEGLKFMVYLQKENIIDESGMPKERFSAEFPKEGPSILRIQQVVRGDSAAYFCASSAGQRKYEQYFGPGTRLTVT.

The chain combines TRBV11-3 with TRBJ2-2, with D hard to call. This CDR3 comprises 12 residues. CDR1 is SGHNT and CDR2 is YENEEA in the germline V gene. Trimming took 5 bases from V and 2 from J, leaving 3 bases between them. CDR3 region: CASSLNTGELFF. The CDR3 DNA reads TGTGCCAGCAGCCTAAACACCGGGGAGCTGTTTTTT.

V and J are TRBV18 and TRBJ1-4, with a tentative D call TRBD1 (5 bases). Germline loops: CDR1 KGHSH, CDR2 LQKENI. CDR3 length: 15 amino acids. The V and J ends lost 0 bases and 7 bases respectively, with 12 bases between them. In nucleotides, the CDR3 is TGTGCCAGCTCACCACCAGACAGACGCGGTGAAAAACTGTTTTTT. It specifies CASSPPDRRGEKLFF. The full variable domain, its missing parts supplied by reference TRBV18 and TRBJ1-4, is NAGVMQNPRHLVRRRGQEARLRCSPMKGHSHVYWYRQLPEEGLKFMVYLQKENIIDESGMPKERFSAEFPKEGPSILRIQQVVRGDSAAYFCASSPPDRRGEKLFFGSGTQLSVL.

The CDR3 DNA sequence: TGTGCCTGGAACAGGGATAGCAATCAGCCCCAGCATTTT. Translating it yields CAWNRDSNQPQHF. The chain links TRBV30 to TRBJ1-5; D is perhaps TRBD1 (6 bases). V was cut by 4 bases and J by 0 bases, with 7 bases left in between. Germline values: CDR1 GTSNPN, CDR2 SVGIG (reference sequence). The CDR3 runs 13 residues.

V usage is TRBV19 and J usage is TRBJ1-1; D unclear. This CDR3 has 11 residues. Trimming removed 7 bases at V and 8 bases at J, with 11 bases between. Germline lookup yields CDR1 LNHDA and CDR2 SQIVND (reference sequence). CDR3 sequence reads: CASKLGLEAFF. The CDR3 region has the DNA TGTGCCAGTAAATTGGGCCTCGAAGCTTTCTTT.

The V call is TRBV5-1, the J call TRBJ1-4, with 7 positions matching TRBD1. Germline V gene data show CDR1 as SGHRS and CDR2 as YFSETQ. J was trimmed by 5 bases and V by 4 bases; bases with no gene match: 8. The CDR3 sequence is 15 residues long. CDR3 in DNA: TGCGCCAGCAGCGGGGGACAGCTACTGAATGAAAAACTGTTTTTT. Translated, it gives CASSGGQLLNEKLFF.